This T cell receptor beta chain was documented in a study of vaccination effects on CD4 cells after COVID-19. Unmatched junction bases numbered 15, after V lost 5 bases and J lost 3 bases. CDR3 length equals 18 residues. Germline V gene lookup returns CDR1 SGHTA and CDR2 FQGNSA. Pools of viral peptides were used by the ViraFEST assay to expand antigen-specific CD4+ T cells ahead of sequencing. Culture proceeded for about 11 days, and CD4+ T cells were then isolated. Confirmation by PCR established that the person had SARS-CoV-2 infection between March and December 2020. Wells of roughly 2.1 million PBMC each were grown with about 9.8 IU/ml IL-2 and 9 to 10 ug/ml peptides. The authors replaced half the medium with IL-2 medium on days 3 and 7. About this clone: The antigen remains unidentified.

Study-wide results and caveats: Late post-vaccination samples showed marked contraction of infection- and vaccine-induced clones. Limitations: small convalescent group and missing early post-infection timepoints.

Measured with immunoSEQ multiplex PCR; TCRdb has only the in-frame clones, and not every one. The repertoire consists of fewer than 60,000 clones, with more than 65% occurring once and the leading ten covering over 5%. The sample was CD4+ T cells from PBMCs cultured with HIV peptides, taken before COVID-19 vaccination. Stated subset: HIV-1 Nef peptide pool negative control/reference culture. The rearrangement uses TRBV7-2 and TRBJ2-3; 9 bases line up with TRBD1. This receptor was identified in a human donor who had a prior SARS-CoV-2 infection. CDR3 sequence reads: CASSLGGWYRGHTDTQYF. The CDR3 bases are TGTGCCAGCAGCCTGGGGGGTTGGTACAGGGGGCATACAGATACGCAGTATTTT.